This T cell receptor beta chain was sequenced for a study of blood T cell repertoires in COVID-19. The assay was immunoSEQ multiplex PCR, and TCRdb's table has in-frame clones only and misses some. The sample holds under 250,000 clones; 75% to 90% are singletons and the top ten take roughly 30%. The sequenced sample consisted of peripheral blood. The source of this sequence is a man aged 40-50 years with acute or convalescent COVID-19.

CDR3 nucleotide sequence: TGTGCCAGCTCACCATATGAGGGGACAGGGGGCCTCGAGCAGTACTTC. Protein sequence: CASSPYEGTGGLEQYF. The chain carries TRBV18 and TRBJ2-7; TRBD1 agrees at 12 bases. The CDR3 consists of 16 residues. The germline V gene encodes CDR1 KGHSH and CDR2 LQKENI. The V gene end was trimmed by 2 bases and the J gene end by 6 bases; junction bases not matched to a gene: 8.